This T cell receptor beta chain was captured by sequencing in a study of beta chain features in type 1 diabetes. Points from the study as a whole: The naive, central memory and Treg TCRB repertoires showed an apparent similarity that was greater among patients than among healthy donors. When VDJ junctions were examined, type 1 diabetes patients showed fewer insertions and more deletions. All four CD4+ subsets from Type 1 diabetes patients carried moderately but significantly shorter TCRB CDR3s.

The CDR3 has 12 amino acids. Trimming removed 7 bases from V and 7 bases from J, with 13 bases in between. The V gene's germline CDR1 is SQVTM and CDR2 ANQGSEA. Reverse transcribing all isolated RNA meant expressed TCRB transcripts were sequenced. Assay: immunoSEQ multiplex PCR; the TCRdb copy retains only in-frame clones and omits some. The sample lists some 120,000 clones, about 18% seen once, with approximately 2.5% in the top ten. The table lists this clone with a few counts. No antigen is known for it. The clonotype comes from a man aged 18 to 29 with type 1 diabetes. Input material: central memory CD4+ T cells from blood. This sequence joins TRBV29-1 and TRBJ2-2; no clear D gene. The CDR3 reads CSGLLEFGELFF. As DNA, the CDR3 is TGCAGCGGACTTTTGGAGTTCGGGGAGCTGTTTTTT.